Below, 7 T cell receptor beta chains from the same sample are listed, as sequenced in a study of long-term antiretroviral therapy in people with HIV. This was the immunoSEQ v3.0 assay at survey level. Generated by immunoSEQ multiplex PCR, the TCRdb table keeps only in-frame clones and is missing some. The sample contains around 20,000 clones, approximately 80% of which appear only once. Sample: unsorted PBMCs, taken 0.6 years after starting antiretroviral therapy. Source of these receptors: a woman between 18 and 30 years old with HIV.

This chain joins TRBV2 and TRBJ1-5; D not certain. The CDR3 is 13 amino acids. V gave up 6 bases and J gave up 0 bases, with 6 bases separating them. Germline V gives CDR1 SNHLY, CDR2 FYNNEI. Here the CDR3 reads CASRPNSNQPQHF. CDR3 coding DNA: TGTGCCAGCAGGCCAAATAGCAATCAGCCCCAGCATTTT.

This clone was seen a single time. The rearrangement links TRBV27 to TRBJ1-5, with D possibly being TRBD1 (5 bases). Germline CDR1 is MNHEY and CDR2 is SMNVEV (reference sequence). V was shortened by 2 bases and J by 2 bases, with 7 bases between the two germline ends. CDR3 length: 14 residues. For the CDR3, the DNA is TGTGCCAGCAGTTTAAGCAGGGGCAATCAGCCCCAGCATTTT. Translated, it gives CASSLSRGNQPQHF.

This chain joins TRBV7-8 and TRBJ2-1; D tentatively fits TRBD1 or TRBD2 (5 bases each). The germline CDR1 and CDR2 sequences are SGHVS and FQNEAQ. There are 13 residues in the CDR3. V was shortened by 3 bases and J by 9 bases, with 12 bases between the two germline ends. Here the CDR3 reads CASSFGAGTEQFF. In DNA, the CDR3 is TGTGCCAGCAGCTTTGGGGCAGGGACTGAGCAGTTCTTC.

The chain has TRBV25-1 and TRBJ2-2; unclear D gene. Germline CDR1 reads MGHDK; CDR2 reads SYGVNS. The V and J ends lost 6 bases and 9 bases respectively, with 11 bases between them. There are 12 residues in the CDR3. The DNA of the CDR3 is TGTGCCAGCAGCAAAAATGGGCGGGAGCTGTTTTTT. Translated: CASSKNGRELFF.

The chain is built from TRBV4-3 and TRBJ1-6, with D possibly TRBD1 on 6 matching bases. The CDR3 extends over 16 amino acids. Germline lookup yields CDR1 LGHNA and CDR2 YSLEER. Trimming pared 1 base from V and 10 bases from J, leaving 17 bases between. The CDR3 DNA sequence: TGCGCCAGCAGCCAAGGTCCCCCCCGGGGGGCCTCACCCCTCCACTTT. Translated, it gives CASSQGPPRGASPLHF.

The gene calls are TRBV7-7 and TRBJ1-6; no reliable D call. This CDR3 is built from 12 residues. Germline CDR1 and CDR2: SSHAT and FNYEAQ (reference sequence). CDR3 protein: CAREGNNSPLHF. The CDR3 nucleotides read TGTGCTCGAGAGGGCAATAATTCACCCCTCCACTTT.

The CDR3 reads CASSLAGSGGETQYF. CDR3 coding DNA: TGTGCCAGCAGCTTAGCAGGGTCTGGGGGAGAGACCCAGTACTTC. The chain combines TRBV7-6 with TRBJ2-5, with D perhaps being TRBD1 or TRBD2 (5 bases each). The V gene's germline CDR1 is SGHVS and CDR2 FNYEAQ. The V end was cut by 0 bases, the J end by 4 bases, with 12 bases between. This CDR3 is built from 15 residues.